This TCR beta chain was captured by sequencing in a study of T cells in Graves' hyperthyroidism and ophthalmopathy. The V end was cut by 3 bases, the J end by 1 base, with 13 bases between. The CDR3 is 15 amino acids. CDR1 MGHRA and CDR2 YSYEKL come from the germline V gene. The PBMCs were sourced from fresh peripheral blood (about 10 ml). TCR beta CDR3 sequences were amplified from RNA transcripts. A set of HTBI primers served as the primers for a first-round RT-PCR of the TCR CDR3. TCRdb reprocessed the multiplex PCR reads with MiXCR, giving one entry per CDR3 protein. The sample yields roughly 560,000 distinct CDR3 sequences, roughly 14% seen once.

What was sequenced was blood. The TCR sequence derives from a woman aged 35 to 49 with Graves' ophthalmopathy. The rearrangement links TRBV4-1 to TRBJ2-7; a weak D match, TRBD1 (6 bases). CDR3 sequence (DNA): TGCGCCAGCAGCCAGAGAGACAGGTCTTCCTACGAGCAGTACTTC. Translated: CASSQRDRSSYEQYF.